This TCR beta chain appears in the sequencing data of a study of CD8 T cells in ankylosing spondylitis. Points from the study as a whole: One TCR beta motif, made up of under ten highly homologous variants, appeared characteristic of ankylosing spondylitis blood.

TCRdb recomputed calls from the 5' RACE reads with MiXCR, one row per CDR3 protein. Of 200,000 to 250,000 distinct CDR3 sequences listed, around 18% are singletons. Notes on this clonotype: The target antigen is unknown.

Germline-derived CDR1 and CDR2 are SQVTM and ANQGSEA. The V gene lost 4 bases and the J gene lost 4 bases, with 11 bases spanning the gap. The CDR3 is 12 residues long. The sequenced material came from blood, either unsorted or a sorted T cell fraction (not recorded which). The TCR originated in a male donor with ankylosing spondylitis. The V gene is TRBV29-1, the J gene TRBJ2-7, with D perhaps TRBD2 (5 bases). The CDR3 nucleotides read TGCAGCGTTGGTAGCGTGATTTACGAGCAGTACTTC. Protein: CSVGSVIYEQYF.